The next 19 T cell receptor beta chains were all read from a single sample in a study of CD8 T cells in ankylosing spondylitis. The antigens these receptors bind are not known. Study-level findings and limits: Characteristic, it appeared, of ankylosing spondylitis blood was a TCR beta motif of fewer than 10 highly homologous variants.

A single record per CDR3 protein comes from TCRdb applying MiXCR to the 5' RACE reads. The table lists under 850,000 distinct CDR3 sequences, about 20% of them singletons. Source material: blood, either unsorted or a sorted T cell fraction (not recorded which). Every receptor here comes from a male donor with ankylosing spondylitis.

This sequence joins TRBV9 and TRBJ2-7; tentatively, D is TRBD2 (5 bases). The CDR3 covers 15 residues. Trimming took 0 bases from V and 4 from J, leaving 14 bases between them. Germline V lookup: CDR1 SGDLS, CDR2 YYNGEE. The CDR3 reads CASSVGISGTYEQYF. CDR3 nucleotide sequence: TGTGCCAGCAGCGTAGGCATCAGCGGCACATACGAGCAGTACTTC.

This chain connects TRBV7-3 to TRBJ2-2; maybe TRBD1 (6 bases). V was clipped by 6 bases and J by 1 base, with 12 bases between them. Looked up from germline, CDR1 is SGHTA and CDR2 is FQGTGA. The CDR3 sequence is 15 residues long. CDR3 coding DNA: TGTGCCAGCAGTAAGACAGGCCGGAACACCGGGGAGCTGTTTTTT. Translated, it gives CASSKTGRNTGELFF.

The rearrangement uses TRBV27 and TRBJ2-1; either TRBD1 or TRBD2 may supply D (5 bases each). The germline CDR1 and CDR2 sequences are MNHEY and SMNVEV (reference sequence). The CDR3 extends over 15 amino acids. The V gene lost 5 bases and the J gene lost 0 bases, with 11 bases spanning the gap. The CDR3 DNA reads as TGTGCCAGCAGTCGGGACGCTAGCTCCTACAATGAGCAGTTCTTC. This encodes CASSRDASSYNEQFF.

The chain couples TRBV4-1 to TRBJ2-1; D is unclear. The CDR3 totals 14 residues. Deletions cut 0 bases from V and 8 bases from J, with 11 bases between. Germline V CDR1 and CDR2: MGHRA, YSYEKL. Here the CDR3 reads CASSQDGYIYEQFF. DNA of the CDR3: TGCGCCAGCAGCCAAGATGGCTATATATATGAGCAGTTCTTC.

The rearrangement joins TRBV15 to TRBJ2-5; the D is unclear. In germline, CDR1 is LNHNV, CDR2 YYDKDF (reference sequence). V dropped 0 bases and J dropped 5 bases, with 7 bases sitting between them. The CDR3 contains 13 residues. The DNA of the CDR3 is TGTGCCACCAGCAGAGACGGTTGGGAGACCCAGTACTTC. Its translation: CATSRDGWETQYF.

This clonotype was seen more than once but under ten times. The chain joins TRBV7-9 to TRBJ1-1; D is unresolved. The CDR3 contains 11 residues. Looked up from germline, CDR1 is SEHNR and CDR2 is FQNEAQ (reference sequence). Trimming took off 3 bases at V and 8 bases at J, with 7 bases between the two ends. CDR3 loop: CASSFVGEAFF. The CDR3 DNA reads TGTGCCAGCAGCTTCGTGGGAGAAGCTTTCTTT.

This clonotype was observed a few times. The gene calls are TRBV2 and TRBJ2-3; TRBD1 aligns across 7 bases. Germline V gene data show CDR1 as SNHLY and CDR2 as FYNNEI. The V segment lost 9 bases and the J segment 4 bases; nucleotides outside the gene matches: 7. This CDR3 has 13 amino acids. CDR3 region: CASRQGTPDTQYF. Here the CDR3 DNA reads TGTGCCAGTAGACAGGGTACCCCAGATACGCAGTATTTT.

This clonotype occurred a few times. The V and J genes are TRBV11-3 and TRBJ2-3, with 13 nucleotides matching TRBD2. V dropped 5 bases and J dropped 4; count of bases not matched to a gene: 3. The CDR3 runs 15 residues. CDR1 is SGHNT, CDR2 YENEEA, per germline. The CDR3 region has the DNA TGTGCCAGCAGCCTCACTAGCGGGGGGGCAGATACGCAGTATTTT. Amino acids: CASSLTSGGADTQYF.

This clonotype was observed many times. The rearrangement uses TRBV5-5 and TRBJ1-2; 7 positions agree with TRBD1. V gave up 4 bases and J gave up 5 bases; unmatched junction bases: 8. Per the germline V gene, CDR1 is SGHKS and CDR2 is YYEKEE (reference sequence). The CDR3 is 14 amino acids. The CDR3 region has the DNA TGTGCCAGCAGCCCAGACAGGGAGGAGTATGGCTACACCTTC. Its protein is CASSPDREEYGYTF.

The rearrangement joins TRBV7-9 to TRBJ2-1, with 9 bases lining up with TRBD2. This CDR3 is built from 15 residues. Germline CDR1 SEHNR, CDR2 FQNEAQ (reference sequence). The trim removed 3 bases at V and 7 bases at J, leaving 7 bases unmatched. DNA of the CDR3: TGTGCCAGCAGCTTCGTCCTAGCGGGATGGAATGAGCAGTTCTTC. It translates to CASSFVLAGWNEQFF.

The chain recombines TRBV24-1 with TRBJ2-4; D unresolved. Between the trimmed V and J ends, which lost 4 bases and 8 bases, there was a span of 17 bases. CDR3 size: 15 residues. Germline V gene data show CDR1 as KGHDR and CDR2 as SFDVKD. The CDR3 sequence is CATSESNANRDIQYF. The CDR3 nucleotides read TGTGCCACCAGTGAAAGTAACGCAAACCGGGACATTCAGTACTTC.

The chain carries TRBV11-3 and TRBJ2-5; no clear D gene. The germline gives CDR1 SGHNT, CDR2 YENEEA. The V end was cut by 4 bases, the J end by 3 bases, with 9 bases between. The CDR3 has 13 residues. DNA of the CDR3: TGTGCCAGCAGCTCATGGCAGGAAGAGACCCAGTACTTC. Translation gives CASSSWQEETQYF.

The CDR3 here is CASRTGIEQYF. CDR3 sequence (DNA): TGTGCCAGCCGGACAGGGATCGAGCAGTACTTC. The rearrangement joins TRBV12-3 or TRBV12-4 to TRBJ2-7; TRBD1 matches 8 bases. The CDR3 consists of 11 residues. The V gene end was trimmed by 8 bases and the J gene end by 6 bases; junction bases not matched to a gene: 3.

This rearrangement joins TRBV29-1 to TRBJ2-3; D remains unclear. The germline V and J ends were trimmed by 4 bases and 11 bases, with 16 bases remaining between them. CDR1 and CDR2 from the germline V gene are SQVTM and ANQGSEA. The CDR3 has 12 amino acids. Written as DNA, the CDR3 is TGCAGCGTTGGGGCTACAGATACGAAGCAGTATTTT. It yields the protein CSVGATDTKQYF.

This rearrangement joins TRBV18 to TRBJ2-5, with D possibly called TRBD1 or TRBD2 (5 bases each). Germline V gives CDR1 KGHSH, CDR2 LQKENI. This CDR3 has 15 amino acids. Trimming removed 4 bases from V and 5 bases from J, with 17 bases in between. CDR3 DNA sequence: TGTGCCAGCTCACGAACCAGGGAGCCCATGGAGACCCAGTACTTC. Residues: CASSRTREPMETQYF.

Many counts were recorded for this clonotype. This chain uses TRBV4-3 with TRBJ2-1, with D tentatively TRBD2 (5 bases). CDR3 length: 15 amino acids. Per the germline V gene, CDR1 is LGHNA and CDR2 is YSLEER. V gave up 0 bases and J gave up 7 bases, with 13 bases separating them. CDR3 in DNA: TGCGCCAGCAGCCAAGAGAGGGAGCTGGTAAATGAGCAGTTCTTC. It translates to CASSQERELVNEQFF.

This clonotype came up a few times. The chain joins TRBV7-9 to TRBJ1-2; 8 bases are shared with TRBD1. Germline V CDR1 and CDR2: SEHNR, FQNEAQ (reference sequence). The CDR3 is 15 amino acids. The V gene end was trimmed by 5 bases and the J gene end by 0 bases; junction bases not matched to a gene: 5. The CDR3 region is CASSLWTGPNYGYTF. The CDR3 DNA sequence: TGTGCCAGCAGCCTCTGGACAGGGCCTAACTATGGCTACACCTTC.

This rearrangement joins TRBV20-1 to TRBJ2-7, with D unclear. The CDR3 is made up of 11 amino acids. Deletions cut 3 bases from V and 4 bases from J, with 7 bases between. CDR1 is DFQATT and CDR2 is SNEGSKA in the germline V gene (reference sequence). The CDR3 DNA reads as TGCAGTGCTAGCTACCCGTACGAGCAGTACTTC. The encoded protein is CSASYPYEQYF.

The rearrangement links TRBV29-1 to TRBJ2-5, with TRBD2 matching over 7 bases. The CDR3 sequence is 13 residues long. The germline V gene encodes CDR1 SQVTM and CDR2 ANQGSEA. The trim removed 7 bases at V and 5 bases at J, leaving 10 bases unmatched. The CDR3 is CSGRALAAETQYF. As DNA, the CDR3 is TGCAGCGGGCGAGCGCTAGCGGCGGAGACCCAGTACTTC.